This paragraph covers one T cell receptor (beta chain) sequence. TCRdb keeps only in-frame clones here, not all; method: immunoSEQ multiplex PCR. Here the sample spans over 85,000 clones, around 90% being singletons. These data belong to a study of blood T cell repertoires in COVID-19. V dropped 5 bases and J dropped 0 bases, with 9 bases sitting between them. CDR1 is SGHRS, CDR2 YFSETQ, per germline. The CDR3 sequence is 14 residues long. The chain is built from TRBV5-1 and TRBJ1-3; D is ambiguous. This TCR came from a man between 50 and 59 years old with active COVID-19. Sequencing was done on a sample of peripheral blood. Here the CDR3 DNA reads TGCGCCAGCAGTCGGGGTGACTCTGGAAACACCATATATTTT. This codes for CASSRGDSGNTIYF.